This T cell receptor (beta chain) was recovered during a study of blood T cell repertoires in COVID-19. Looked up from germline, CDR1 is MNHEY and CDR2 is SMNVEV (reference sequence). This CDR3 is 15 amino acids long. The J segment lost 9 bases and the V segment lost 5 bases, leaving 6 bases of the junction unmatched. Methods used by the authors: Amplification of reference gene primers was used by the study to estimate nucleated cell counts. Sequencing was performed with immunoSEQ multiplex PCR; in TCRdb, only in-frame clones are kept and a portion is missing. V and J calls plus clone size are reproduced from that table; the DNA served to infer D and trimming. Among about 140,000 clones listed, roughly 85% were seen once.

The TCR was taken from a man aged 55 to 70 with acute or convalescent COVID-19. The material sequenced was peripheral blood. The rearrangement uses TRBV27 and TRBJ2-1; TRBD2 aligns across 14 bases. The CDR3 region is CASSPGLAGVSEQFF. In DNA, the CDR3 is TGTGCCAGCAGTCCGGGACTAGCGGGAGTTAGTGAGCAGTTCTTC.